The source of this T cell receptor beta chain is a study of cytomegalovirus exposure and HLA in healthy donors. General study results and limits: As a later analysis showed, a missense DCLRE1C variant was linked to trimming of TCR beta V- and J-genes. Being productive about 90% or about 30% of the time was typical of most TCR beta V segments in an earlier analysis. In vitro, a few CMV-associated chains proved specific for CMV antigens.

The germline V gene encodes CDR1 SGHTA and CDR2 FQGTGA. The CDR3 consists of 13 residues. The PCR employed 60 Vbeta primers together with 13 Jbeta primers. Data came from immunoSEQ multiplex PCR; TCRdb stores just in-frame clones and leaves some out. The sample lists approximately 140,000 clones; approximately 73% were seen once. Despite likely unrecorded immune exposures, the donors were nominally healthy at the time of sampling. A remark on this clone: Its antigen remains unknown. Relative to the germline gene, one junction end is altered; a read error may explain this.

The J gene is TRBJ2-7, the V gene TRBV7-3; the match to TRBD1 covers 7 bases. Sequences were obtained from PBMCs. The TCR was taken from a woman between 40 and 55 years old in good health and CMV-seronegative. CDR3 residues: CSSSLGTAYEQYF. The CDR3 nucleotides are TGTTCCAGCAGCTTAGGGACAGCCTACGAGCAGTACTTC.